This TCR beta chain emerged from a study of T cell responses to AZD1222 COVID-19 vaccine. V was trimmed by 8 bases and J by 5 bases, leaving 22 bases between them. CDR3 size: 15 residues. The germline V gene has CDR1 LGHDT and CDR2 YNNKEL (reference sequence). The protocol was immunoSEQ multiplex PCR, while the TCRdb copy is restricted to in-frame clones and leaves out a portion. The repertoire holds some 120,000 clones, with roughly nine tenths as singletons. The source is an adult in good health. Specimen: peripheral blood, collected on day 0 of AZD1222 vaccination. The V and J genes are TRBV3-1 (or the pseudogene TRBV3-2) and TRBJ2-7; D is possibly TRBD2 (7 bases). The CDR3, as DNA: TGTGCCAGCGCTATCGGGGGCGGGAGTAATCACGAGCAGTACTTC. The encoded protein is CASAIGGGSNHEQYF.